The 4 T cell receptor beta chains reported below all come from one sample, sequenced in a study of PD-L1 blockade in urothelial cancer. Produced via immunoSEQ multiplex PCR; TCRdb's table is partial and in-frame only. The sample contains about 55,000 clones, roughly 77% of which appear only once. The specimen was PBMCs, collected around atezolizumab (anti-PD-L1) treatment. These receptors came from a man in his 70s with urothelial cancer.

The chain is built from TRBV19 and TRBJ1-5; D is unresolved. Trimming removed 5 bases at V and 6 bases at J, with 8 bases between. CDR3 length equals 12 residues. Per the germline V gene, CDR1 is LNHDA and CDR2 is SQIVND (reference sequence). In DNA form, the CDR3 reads TGTGCCAGTAGTTCAGCGACTCAGCCCCAGCATTTT. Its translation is CASSSATQPQHF.

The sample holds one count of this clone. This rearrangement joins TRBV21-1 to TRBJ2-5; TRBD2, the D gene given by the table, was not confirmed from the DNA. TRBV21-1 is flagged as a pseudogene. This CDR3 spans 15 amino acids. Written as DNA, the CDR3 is TGTGCCAGCAGCAATGGGACTAGCGGTCAAGAGACCCAGTACTTC. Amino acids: CASSNGTSGQETQYF.

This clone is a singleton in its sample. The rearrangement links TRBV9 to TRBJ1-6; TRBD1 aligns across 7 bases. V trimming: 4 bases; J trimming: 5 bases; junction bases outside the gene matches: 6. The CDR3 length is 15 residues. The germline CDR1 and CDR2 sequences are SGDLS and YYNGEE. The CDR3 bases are TGTGCCAGCAGCACTCGACAGGGACATAATTCACCCCTCCACTTT. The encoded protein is CASSTRQGHNSPLHF.

CDR3: CASSLVGSGGQGAKNIQYF. As DNA, the CDR3 is TGTGCCAGTAGCCTAGTCGGATCGGGGGGGCAGGGTGCCAAAAACATTCAGTACTTC. The chain joins TRBV19 to TRBJ2-4, with 8 bases lining up with TRBD2. V gave up 6 bases and J gave up 1 base; unmatched junction bases: 17. Germline V lookup: CDR1 LNHDA, CDR2 SQIVND (reference sequence). The CDR3 spans 19 residues.